One sample yielded the 24 T cell receptor beta chains listed below, sequenced in a study of blood T cells in healthy people across ages. Together with a sample-barcoded 5' primer, a J-beta primer mix was included in a second PCR lasting about 7 to 11 cycles. TCRdb processed the 5' RACE reads anew with MiXCR; each CDR3 protein has one entry. The sample has approximately 780,000 distinct CDR3 sequences; around a quarter are singletons. This sample was also put to use in a study of T cells of mothers and their children.

Material: blood. These receptor sequences come from a boy younger than 18 in good health.

This clonotype has only a few counts. This chain's CDR3 is CASSQLLRNTIYF. The CDR3 nucleotides are TGCGCCAGCAGCCAGTTACTGCGGAACACCATATATTTT. V usage is TRBV4-1 and J usage is TRBJ1-3; D is undetermined. The CDR3 contains 13 residues. The ends were cut back, 3 bases at V and 7 bases at J, with 10 bases in the middle. Germline assignment: CDR1 MGHRA and CDR2 YSYEKL.

The chain uses TRBV12-3 or TRBV12-4 and TRBJ1-5, with D maybe TRBD1 (6 bases). V lost 3 bases, J lost 1 base, and 10 bases lay in between. This CDR3 has 15 residues. The CDR3 reads CASSFSGVSNQPQHF. CDR3 DNA: TGTGCCAGCAGTTTTTCAGGGGTCAGCAATCAGCCCCAGCATTTT.

This clonotype has a handful of counts. This sequence joins TRBV7-6 and TRBJ1-1; weak D call: TRBD1 (6 bases). The CDR3 length is 12 residues. CDR1 and CDR2 from the germline V gene are SGHVS and FNYEAQ. V was pared by 4 bases and J by 7 bases, with 10 bases between. In nucleotides, the CDR3 is TGTGCCAGCAGCTCGAGAGGGGGTGAAGCTTTCTTT. Translation gives CASSSRGGEAFF.

V gene TRBV20-1 combines with J gene TRBJ2-1; TRBD2 matches at 9 bases. With 0 bases clipped from V and 1 base from J, the junction kept 10 bases outside the gene matches. This CDR3 comprises 18 residues. CDR1 and CDR2 from the germline V gene are DFQATT and SNEGSKA (reference sequence). The CDR3 spells CSARDGGASGISYNEQFF. The CDR3 region has the DNA TGCAGTGCTAGAGATGGCGGGGCTAGCGGGATTTCCTACAATGAGCAGTTCTTC.

In its sample, this clonotype was seen many times. The V and J genes are TRBV20-1 and TRBJ2-5; D perhaps matches TRBD2 (6 bases). The CDR3 spans 12 residues. CDR1 is DFQATT, CDR2 SNEGSKA, per germline (reference sequence). Trimming took off 3 bases at V and 3 bases at J, with 8 bases between the two ends. Here the CDR3 DNA reads TGCAGTGCTAGCGGGGGAGAAGAGACCCAGTACTTC. It translates to CSASGGEETQYF.

The V call is TRBV5-1, the J call TRBJ2-2; D is unresolved. Trimming took 0 bases from V and 8 from J, leaving 11 bases between them. Germline CDR1 is SGHRS and CDR2 is YFSETQ. The CDR3 has 14 residues. For the CDR3, the DNA is TGCGCCAGCAGCTTGGCCCCACGCACAGGGGAGCTGTTTTTT. This sequence encodes CASSLAPRTGELFF.

This clonotype was detected a few times. The CDR3, as DNA: TGTGCCAGCAACCGCCCCGGGGAACAGTTCTTC. Residues: CASNRPGEQFF. V usage is TRBV28 and J usage is TRBJ2-1, with a tentative D call TRBD2 (5 bases). CDR1 and CDR2 from the germline V gene are MDHEN and SYDVKM. CDR3 length: 11 residues. V lost 7 bases and J lost 13, with 14 bases in between.

The gene calls are TRBV6-4 and TRBJ1-1; TRBD1 might be the D (5 bases). From germline, CDR1 is MRHNA and CDR2 SNTAGT. The CDR3 is 14 residues long. V was pared by 5 bases and J by 3 bases, with 13 bases between. The CDR3 region is CASSPGPSYTEAFF. The CDR3 coding sequence is TGTGCCAGCAGTCCGGGACCGAGTTACACTGAAGCTTTCTTT.

This clonotype came up a few times. The CDR3 here is CASNRDRASNEQFF. The CDR3 bases are TGTGCCAGCAACCGGGACAGGGCCAGCAATGAGCAGTTCTTC. The J gene is TRBJ2-1, the V gene TRBV12-3 or TRBV12-4; TRBD1 aligns across 9 bases. V lost 7 bases and J lost 6; bases outside the gene matches: 7. CDR3 size: 14 residues.

This clonotype was detected once. The rearrangement joins TRBV3-1 to TRBJ2-5; D is possibly TRBD2 (5 bases). Germline V lookup: CDR1 LGHDT, CDR2 YNNKEL (reference sequence). This CDR3 has 14 residues. Trimming pared 1 base from V and 3 bases from J, leaving 9 bases between. The CDR3 here is CASSQAGAEETQYF. CDR3 coding DNA: TGTGCCAGCAGCCAAGCTGGAGCGGAAGAGACCCAGTACTTC.

In its sample, this clonotype was seen a few times. At one of its ends the junction is not consistent with the germline gene, which may arise from a read error. This chain uses TRBV6-5 with TRBJ1-1; tentative D call: TRBD1 (5 bases). CDR1 and CDR2 (germline): MNHEY, SVGAGI. The CDR3 length is 12 residues. The CDR3 sequence is CASSHEGTEALF. The CDR3 nucleotides read TGTGCCAGCAGTCACGAGGGGACTGAAGCTCTCTTT.

The chain employs TRBV4-2 and TRBJ2-3, with D tentatively TRBD2 (5 bases). Per germline, CDR1 LGHNA and CDR2 YNFKEQ. Trimming cost V 0 bases and J 0 bases, with 16 bases left between them. The CDR3 contains 18 residues. The CDR3 bases are TGTGCCAGCAGCCAAGATGGTGGAGGACCACCTAGCACAGATACGCAGTATTTT. It translates to CASSQDGGGPPSTDTQYF.

This clonotype was detected a few times. The CDR3 region is CASSQGYVHTDTQYF. The CDR3 DNA reads as TGTGCCAGCTCACAGGGGTATGTTCACACAGATACGCAGTATTTT. J is TRBJ2-3 and V is TRBV11-2, with TRBD1 matching over 7 bases. J was trimmed by 2 bases and V by 8 bases; bases with no gene match: 10. Looked up from germline, CDR1 is SGHAT and CDR2 is FQNNGV. The CDR3 consists of 15 residues.

This clonotype was recorded a few times. The rearrangement uses TRBV5-1 and TRBJ2-3, with D perhaps matching TRBD2 (6 bases). The V gene's germline CDR1 is SGHRS and CDR2 YFSETQ. This CDR3 has 15 residues. The V end was cut by 0 bases, the J end by 4 bases, with 12 bases between. CDR3 nucleotide sequence: TGCGCCAGCAGCTTGGAAGCGGGTGGTTCAGATACGCAGTATTTT. This encodes CASSLEAGGSDTQYF. The full variable domain, in which reference TRBV5-1 and TRBJ2-3 provide the parts outside the CDR3, is KAGVTQTPRYLIKTRGQQVTLSCSPISGHRSVSWYQQTPGQGLQFLFEYFSETQRNKGNFPGRFSGRQFSNSRSEMNVSTLELGDSALYLCASSLEAGGSDTQYFGPGTRLTVL.

The chain joins TRBV15 to TRBJ1-2; unclear D gene. Deletions cut 2 bases from V and 2 bases from J, with 3 bases between. The CDR3 contains 12 residues. Germline values: CDR1 LNHNV, CDR2 YYDKDF (reference sequence). CDR3 coding DNA: TGTGCCACCAGCAGACTCAACTATGGCTACACCTTC. Amino acid sequence: CATSRLNYGYTF.

The gene calls are TRBV12-3 or TRBV12-4 and TRBJ2-3; maybe TRBD2 (5 bases). Trimming stripped 4 bases from V and 4 bases from J, with 18 bases between. The CDR3 covers 16 residues. The chain's CDR3 is CASSSGLRSGPDTQYF. In DNA, the CDR3 is TGTGCCAGCAGTTCCGGACTCCGGAGCGGCCCAGATACGCAGTATTTT.

This clonotype appeared a few times. The rearrangement links TRBV7-2 to TRBJ2-5, with a possible D match to TRBD2 (5 bases). This CDR3 has 13 amino acids. V gave up 5 bases and J gave up 11 bases, with 18 bases separating them. CDR1 is SGHTA and CDR2 is FQGNSA in the germline V gene. DNA for the CDR3: TGTGCCAGCAGCGTATCCCTTTCGTGGGAGCAGTACTTC. Its protein product is CASSVSLSWEQYF.

The J gene is TRBJ2-3, the V gene TRBV4-2; D gene ambiguous. The V gene's germline CDR1 is LGHNA and CDR2 YNFKEQ. This CDR3 is built from 13 residues. Trimming stripped 3 bases from V and 4 bases from J, with 8 bases between. The CDR3 nucleotides are TGTGCCAGCAGCCAGGAATTCGCAGATACGCAGTATTTT. Encoded protein: CASSQEFADTQYF.

This clonotype was picked up a small number of times. The chain has TRBV5-1 and TRBJ2-3; possible D gene TRBD2, 5 bases. Germline values: CDR1 SGHRS, CDR2 YFSETQ. The CDR3 is 19 residues long. The germline V and J ends were trimmed by 4 bases and 5 bases, with 29 bases remaining between them. CDR3 sequence: CASSVRDHRSTTAGDTQYF. DNA of the CDR3: TGCGCCAGCAGCGTCCGGGATCATAGGTCCACCACAGCTGGAGATACGCAGTATTTT.

This clonotype was seen ten or more times. J is TRBJ2-3 and V is TRBV20-1, with D unclear. Trimming took off 1 base at V and 0 bases at J, with 11 bases between the two ends. CDR3 length equals 15 residues. Germline V gene sequence: CDR1 DFQATT, CDR2 SNEGSKA (reference sequence). CDR3 protein: CSARVSLVSTDTQYF. The CDR3 region has the DNA TGCAGTGCTAGAGTCAGCCTCGTTAGCACAGATACGCAGTATTTT.

The rearrangement joins TRBV29-1 to TRBJ1-1; no reliable D call. Germline V gene sequence: CDR1 SQVTM, CDR2 ANQGSEA. The CDR3 is 13 amino acids. V was cut by 4 bases and J by 0 bases, with 9 bases left in between. The CDR3 spells CSVAAGMNTEAFF. The CDR3 DNA is TGCAGCGTTGCCGCTGGAATGAACACTGAAGCTTTCTTT.

The chain couples TRBV6-1 to TRBJ1-5; TRBD1 matches at 7 bases. CDR3 length equals 13 residues. CDR1 and CDR2 from the germline V gene are MNHNS and SASEGT. Trimming at V came to 3 bases and at J to 5 bases, leaving 1 base not matched to a gene. This CDR3 reads CASSDQGDQPQHF. In DNA form, the CDR3 reads TGTGCCAGCAGTGACCAGGGGGATCAGCCCCAGCATTTT.

The gene calls are TRBV20-1 and TRBJ2-3, with TRBD2 identical over 9 bases. Unmatched junction bases numbered 17, after V lost 1 base and J lost 6 bases. Germline CDR1 reads DFQATT; CDR2 reads SNEGSKA (reference sequence). CDR3 length equals 18 residues. CDR3 loop: CSARGGVGRGGRSDTQYF. The DNA of the CDR3 is TGCAGTGCTAGAGGAGGGGTCGGGCGGGGGGGCCGATCTGATACGCAGTATTTT.

This clonotype has ten or more counts. The J gene is TRBJ2-4, the V gene TRBV2; D unclear. Deletions cut 4 bases from V and 0 bases from J, with 4 bases between. CDR1 and CDR2 from the germline V gene are SNHLY and FYNNEI. This CDR3 spans 13 amino acids. The CDR3 nucleotides are TGTGCCAGCAGTGGATTAGCCAAAAACATTCAGTACTTC. It yields the protein CASSGLAKNIQYF.